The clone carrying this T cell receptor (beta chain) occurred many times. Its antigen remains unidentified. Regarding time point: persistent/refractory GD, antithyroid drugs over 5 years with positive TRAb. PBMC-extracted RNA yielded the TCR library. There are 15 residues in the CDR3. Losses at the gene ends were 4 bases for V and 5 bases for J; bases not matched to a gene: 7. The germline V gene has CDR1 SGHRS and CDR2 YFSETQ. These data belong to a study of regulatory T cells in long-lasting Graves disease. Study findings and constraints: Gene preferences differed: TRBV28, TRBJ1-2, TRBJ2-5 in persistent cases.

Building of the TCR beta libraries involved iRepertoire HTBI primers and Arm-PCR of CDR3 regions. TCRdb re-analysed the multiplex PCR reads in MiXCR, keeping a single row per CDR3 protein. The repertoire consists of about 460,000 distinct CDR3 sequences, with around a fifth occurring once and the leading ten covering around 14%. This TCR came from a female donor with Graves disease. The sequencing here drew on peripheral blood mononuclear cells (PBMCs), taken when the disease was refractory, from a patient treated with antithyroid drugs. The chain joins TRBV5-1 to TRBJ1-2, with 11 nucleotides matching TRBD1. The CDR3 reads CASSQRDRGKYGYTF. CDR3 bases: TGCGCCAGCAGCCAAAGGGACAGGGGGAAGTATGGCTACACCTTC.